Listed below are T cell receptor beta chains from one sample, sequenced in a study of T cell changes during pregnancy in multiple sclerosis. TCRdb keeps only in-frame clones here, not all; method: immunoSEQ multiplex PCR. The table records roughly 46,000 clones, 90% to 95% of them present only once. The sample in question was CD8+ T cells from peripheral blood mononuclear cells, obtained after pregnancy. The receptors come from a female donor with multiple sclerosis, enrolled in a pregnancy study. The CDR3 runs from the conserved cysteine through the conserved F or W. D genes are given only for firm matches. Where a row states a size, it is once, few, many or the class of an expanded clone; other rows omit it.

D gene: TRBD1; V gene: TRBV7-8; CDR3 length: 17; clone size: -; J gene: TRBJ1-3; CDR3 DNA: TGTGCCAGCAGCCCGAGGGACAGGGGGATCTCTGGAAACACCATATATTTT; CDR3 protein: CASSPRDRGISGNTIYF
D gene: -; V gene: TRBV6-5; CDR3 length: 13; clone size: -; J gene: TRBJ2-5; CDR3 DNA: TGTGCCAGCAGCTGGGGGGTGGGGGAGACCCAGTACTTC; CDR3 protein: CASSWGVGETQYF
D gene: -; V gene: TRBV4-1; CDR3 length: 15; clone size: -; J gene: TRBJ2-3; CDR3 DNA: TGCGCCAGCAGCCAAGCGGGGGGCGTCGCAGATACGCAGTATTTT; CDR3 protein: CASSQAGGVADTQYF
D gene: -; V gene: TRBV10-2; CDR3 length: 11; clone size: -; J gene: TRBJ1-4; CDR3 DNA: TGCGCCAGCCGTGGGTACGGGGGACTGTTTTTT; CDR3 protein: CASRGYGGLFF
D gene: TRBD1; V gene: TRBV28; CDR3 length: 14; clone size: -; J gene: TRBJ1-5; CDR3 DNA: TGTGCCAGCAGCCTGGACAGGGGAAATCAGCCCCAGCATTTT; CDR3 protein: CASSLDRGNQPQHF
D gene: TRBD1; V gene: TRBV10-3; CDR3 length: 12; clone size: few; J gene: TRBJ1-2; CDR3 DNA: TGTGCCACCGGACAGGGGGTTTATGGCTACACCTTC; CDR3 protein: CATGQGVYGYTF
D gene: TRBD1; V gene: TRBV7-9; CDR3 length: 14; clone size: -; J gene: TRBJ2-7; CDR3 DNA: TGTGCCAGCAGCCCCTCGGACAGGTCCTACGAGCAGTACTTC; CDR3 protein: CASSPSDRSYEQYF
D gene: -; V gene: TRBV27; CDR3 length: 17; clone size: -; J gene: TRBJ1-1; CDR3 DNA: TGTGCCAGCAGTTTATCTCCTACGGACACCTTGAACACTGAAGCTTTCTTT; CDR3 protein: CASSLSPTDTLNTEAFF
D gene: TRBD2; V gene: TRBV15; CDR3 length: 15; clone size: -; J gene: TRBJ2-7; CDR3 DNA: TGTGCCACCAGCGCCAGTGACGGGGGGAACTACGAGCAGTACTTC; CDR3 protein: CATSASDGGNYEQYF
D gene: TRBD1; V gene: TRBV27; CDR3 length: 16; clone size: -; J gene: TRBJ1-6; CDR3 DNA: TGTGCCAGCAGAGAATGGGACAGGGGGGATAATTCACCCCTCCACTTT; CDR3 protein: CASREWDRGDNSPLHF
D gene: TRBD1; V gene: TRBV7-6; CDR3 length: 15; clone size: -; J gene: TRBJ2-2; CDR3 DNA: TGTGCCAGCAGCCGGGACAGGGGTTTCACCGGGGAGCTGTTTTTT; CDR3 protein: CASSRDRGFTGELFF
D gene: -; V gene: TRBV27; CDR3 length: 14; clone size: -; J gene: TRBJ2-7; CDR3 DNA: TGTGCCAGCAGTTTATTGGTGGGGGCAGGCGAGCAGTACTTC; CDR3 protein: CASSLLVGAGEQYF
D gene: TRBD2; V gene: TRBV9; CDR3 length: 17; clone size: -; J gene: TRBJ2-7; CDR3 DNA: TGTGCCAGCAGCCCCGCCCACCGGGGGGATAGCTCCTACGAGCAGTACTTC; CDR3 protein: CASSPAHRGDSSYEQYF
D gene: TRBD2; V gene: TRBV14; CDR3 length: 15; clone size: once; J gene: TRBJ2-1; CDR3 DNA: TGTGCCAGCAGCCTAGTAGCGGGAAATAACAATGAGCAGTTCTTC; CDR3 protein: CASSLVAGNNNEQFF
D gene: TRBD2; V gene: TRBV19; CDR3 length: 15; clone size: -; J gene: TRBJ2-1; CDR3 DNA: TGTGCCAGTTGGACTAGCGGGAGCTCCTACAATGAGCAGTTCTTC; CDR3 protein: CASWTSGSSYNEQFF
D gene: -; V gene: TRBV6-4; CDR3 length: 14; clone size: few; J gene: TRBJ2-1; CDR3 DNA: TGTGCCAGCAGTGATGGGGGGGCCCACAATGAGCAGTTCTTC; CDR3 protein: CASSDGGAHNEQFF
D gene: -; V gene: TRBV27; CDR3 length: 14; clone size: -; J gene: TRBJ1-5; CDR3 DNA: TGTGCCAGCAGTTTAGTAGGGGGCAATCAGCCCCAGCATTTT; CDR3 protein: CASSLVGGNQPQHF
D gene: TRBD1; V gene: TRBV11-1; CDR3 length: 15; clone size: -; J gene: TRBJ1-4; CDR3 DNA: TGTGCCAGCAGCCGGCCCGGGACAGGGAATGAAAAACTGTTTTTT; CDR3 protein: CASSRPGTGNEKLFF
D gene: TRBD1; V gene: TRBV27; CDR3 length: 15; clone size: once; J gene: TRBJ2-5; CDR3 DNA: TGTGCCAGCAGTTCCGGGACAGGGGGGGGAGAGACCCAGTACTTC; CDR3 protein: CASSSGTGGGETQYF
D gene: TRBD1; V gene: TRBV2; CDR3 length: 14; clone size: few; J gene: TRBJ1-5; CDR3 DNA: TGTGCCAGCACTTACAGGGGTGGGAATCAGCCCCAGCATTTT; CDR3 protein: CASTYRGGNQPQHF
D gene: TRBD2; V gene: TRBV9; CDR3 length: 16; clone size: -; J gene: TRBJ2-1; CDR3 DNA: TGTGCCAGCAGCGACCCGACTAGCGGGGGGAAAGGTGAGCAGTTCTTC; CDR3 protein: CASSDPTSGGKGEQFF
D gene: TRBD1; V gene: TRBV7-9; CDR3 length: 15; clone size: once; J gene: TRBJ2-7; CDR3 DNA: TGTGCCAGCAGCCGCCCGGGACAGGGGGTTCACGAGCAGTACTTC; CDR3 protein: CASSRPGQGVHEQYF